The source of this T cell receptor beta chain is a study of beta chain features in type 1 diabetes. The CDR3 length is 17 residues. V gave up 7 bases and J gave up 1 base, with 20 bases separating them. Study conclusions and caveats: Shorter templates may be favored by PCR, equally so in patients and controls. Shortening that was moderate but significant affected the TCRB CDR3s of Type 1 diabetes patients in all four CD4+ subsets.

This clone was picked up a small number of times. The antigen remains undetermined. Reverse transcribing all isolated RNA meant expressed TCRB transcripts were sequenced. Sequencing of naive, central memory and regulatory T cell samples gave an average of roughly 3.6 million reads. Sequencing used immunoSEQ multiplex PCR; TCRdb keeps in-frame clones, though not all of them. The table records about 160,000 clones, 7.5% to 9.5% of them present only once. Sequences were obtained from central memory CD4+ T cells from blood. This sequence originates from a woman younger than 35 with type 1 diabetes. V gene TRBV23-1 combines with J gene TRBJ2-4; possibly TRBD2 for D (6 bases). TRBV23-1 is filed as an ORF, its function uncertain. The CDR3 DNA sequence: TGCGCCAGCAACGTTCGGGGGACCCGGGGGGCCAAAAACATTCAGTACTTC. Translating gives CASNVRGTRGAKNIQYF.